The 19 T cell receptor beta chains below come from one sample, sequenced in a study of T cell repertoires in cytomegalovirus infection. One entry per CDR3 protein results from TCRdb running MiXCR on the reads. The profile shows 100,000 or so distinct CDR3 sequences, about 22% of them singletons. The sequenced sample was CD8+ T cells from PBMCs. These receptors were obtained from a human donor in good health (CMV status not recorded). Some clones in this sample may be carry-over from other donors' samples.

This clonotype was picked up a small number of times. The J gene is TRBJ1-5, the V gene TRBV28; 8 nucleotides match TRBD1. V lost 7 bases, J lost 0 bases, and 14 bases stayed unmatched. There are 18 residues in the CDR3. CDR1 and CDR2 (germline): MDHEN, SYDVKM. The CDR3 is CASTKGGTGGYSNQPQHF. The DNA of the CDR3 is TGTGCCAGCACCAAAGGGGGAACAGGGGGTTATAGCAATCAGCCCCAGCATTTT. Full variable domain (rest looked up from reference TRBV28 and TRBJ1-5): DVKVTQSSRYLVKRTGEKVFLECVQDMDHENMFWYRQDPGLGLRLIYFSYDVKMKEKGDIPEGYSVSREKKERFSLILESASTNQTSMYLCASTKGGTGGYSNQPQHFGDGTRLSIL.

The CDR3 region is CASSSPPGQSSYEQYF. In DNA, the CDR3 is TGTGCCAGCAGCTCACCGCCGGGACAGAGCTCCTACGAGCAGTACTTC. The V gene is TRBV7-6, the J gene TRBJ2-7; 7 bases fit TRBD1. The CDR3 is made up of 16 amino acids. Germline lookup yields CDR1 SGHVS and CDR2 FNYEAQ. The J segment lost 0 bases and the V segment lost 4 bases, leaving 9 bases of the junction unmatched.

The rearrangement joins TRBV27 to TRBJ2-3, with D tentatively TRBD2 (6 bases). Germline assignment: CDR1 MNHEY and CDR2 SMNVEV (reference sequence). CDR3 length: 13 amino acids. Trimming took off 5 bases at V and 5 bases at J, with 11 bases between the two ends. The CDR3 coding sequence is TGTGCCAGCAGTACACCAGCGGGAGATACGCAGTATTTT. This gives the protein CASSTPAGDTQYF.

In its sample, this clonotype was seen many times. The chain combines TRBV6-6 with TRBJ1-2; 12 nucleotides line up with TRBD1. Losses at the gene ends were 6 bases for V and 8 bases for J; bases not matched to a gene: 10. CDR3 length: 15 residues. Germline CDR1 and CDR2: MNHNY and SVGAGI (reference sequence). The CDR3 DNA reads TGTGCCAGCAGGCCTCCGGGACAGGGGGCAGAAGGCTACACCTTC. Translation gives CASRPPGQGAEGYTF.

This clonotype was recorded at least ten times. V gene TRBV7-9 combines with J gene TRBJ1-1, with 9 bases matching TRBD1. The trim removed 5 bases at V and 6 bases at J, leaving 4 bases unmatched. Germline V gene data show CDR1 as SEHNR and CDR2 as FQNEAQ (reference sequence). The CDR3 runs 13 residues. The CDR3, as DNA: TGTGCCAGCAGCCCCGGGACAGGGCCTGAAGCTTTCTTT. Translating it yields CASSPGTGPEAFF.

This clonotype was recorded many times. CDR3 protein: CASSLGGIGQPQHF. DNA of the CDR3: TGTGCCAGCAGCTTAGGGGGGATTGGTCAGCCCCAGCATTTT. V gene TRBV7-9 combines with J gene TRBJ1-5; possible D gene TRBD1, 5 bases. The CDR3 loop spans 14 amino acids. Germline assignment: CDR1 SEHNR and CDR2 FQNEAQ (reference sequence). Trimming shortened V by 1 base and J by 6 bases, and 10 bases separated the two germline ends.

This clonotype was seen more than once but under ten times. V and J are TRBV5-6 and TRBJ2-1, with D unclear. The CDR3 is 13 amino acids. Trimming stripped 5 bases from V and 2 bases from J, with 8 bases between. Per germline, CDR1 SGHDT and CDR2 YYEEEE. The CDR3, as DNA: TGTGCCAGCAGTGGTCAGACCTACAATGAGCAGTTCTTC. This encodes CASSGQTYNEQFF. The full variable domain, its missing parts supplied by reference TRBV5-6 and TRBJ2-1, is DAGVTQSPTHLIKTRGQQVTLRCSPKSGHDTVSWYQQALGQGPQFIFQYYEEEERQRGNFPDRFSGHQFPNYSSELNVNALLLGDSALYLCASSGQTYNEQFFGPGTRLTVL.

This rearrangement joins TRBV7-2 to TRBJ2-7; 7 bases line up with TRBD2. V dropped 5 bases and J dropped 4; count of bases not matched to a gene: 11. The CDR3 has 15 residues. Germline V gene sequence: CDR1 SGHTA, CDR2 FQGNSA. CDR3 sequence (DNA): TGTGCCAGCAGCCCCGGCGGGAGTGGAGTATACGAGCAGTACTTC. Its protein is CASSPGGSGVYEQYF. Using reference TRBV7-2 and TRBJ2-7 for the parts outside the CDR3, the full variable domain is GAGVSQSPSNKVTEKGKDVELRCDPISGHTALYWYRQSLGQGLEFLIYFQGNSAPDKSGLPSDRFSAERTGGSVSTLTIQRTQQEDSAVYLCASSPGGSGVYEQYFGPGTRLTVT.

V is TRBV15 and J is TRBJ2-1, with D unclear. The CDR3 length is 15 residues. Germline values: CDR1 LNHNV, CDR2 YYDKDF (reference sequence). The V end lost 0 bases, the J end lost 9 bases, and 15 bases lay between the germline ends. In nucleotides, the CDR3 is TGTGCCACCAGCAGAGATTCATCCTGGCTGGGTGAGCAGTTCTTC. Residues: CATSRDSSWLGEQFF.

This clonotype was picked up many times. The genes are TRBV7-2 and TRBJ2-5; TRBD2 might be the D (5 bases). V was pared by 5 bases and J by 2 bases, with 9 bases between. Germline CDR1 and CDR2: SGHTA and FQGNSA. CDR3 length equals 13 residues. The CDR3, as DNA: TGTGCCAGCAGCCCAGCGGAGCAAGAGACCCAGTACTTC. It is translated as CASSPAEQETQYF.

This chain connects TRBV28 to TRBJ2-5; unclear D gene. Trimming pared 6 bases from V and 0 bases from J, leaving 17 bases between. The CDR3 has 16 residues. CDR1 and CDR2 (germline): MDHEN, SYDVKM. CDR3 DNA sequence: TGTGCCAGCAGCCTCCCAGACTGGGTAAACCAAGAGACCCAGTACTTC. Protein sequence: CASSLPDWVNQETQYF.

In this sample, this clonotype turned up a few times. The V and J genes are TRBV29-1 and TRBJ2-4, with 8 bases fitting TRBD1. Trimming removed 8 bases from V and 5 bases from J; junction bases left unmatched: 8. The CDR3 length is 13 residues. CDR1 and CDR2 from the germline V gene are SQVTM and ANQGSEA. For the CDR3, the DNA is TGCAGCACCGAACAGGGGGACCAAAACATTCAGTACTTC. Its translation: CSTEQGDQNIQYF.

V usage is TRBV6-2 or TRBV6-3 and J usage is TRBJ1-1; D is undetermined. CDR1 is MNHEY and CDR2 is SVGEGT in the germline V gene. V was trimmed by 7 bases and J by 5 bases, leaving 11 bases between them. This CDR3 region has 12 residues. CDR3 in amino acids: CASKSLRTEAFF. The CDR3 DNA reads as TGTGCCAGCAAGAGTCTGCGAACTGAAGCTTTCTTT.

This clonotype has ten or more counts. V is TRBV11-2 and J is TRBJ1-4; D might be TRBD1 (5 bases). The germline gives CDR1 SGHAT, CDR2 FQNNGV. The ends were cut back, 4 bases at V and 7 bases at J, with 13 bases in the middle. The CDR3 is 14 residues long. In DNA, the CDR3 is TGTGCCAGCAGCTCACGGGGGATCCGTGAAAAACTGTTTTTT. Translated, it gives CASSSRGIREKLFF.

This clonotype was detected only a few times. This sequence joins TRBV12-3 or TRBV12-4 and TRBJ1-1; weak D call: TRBD1 (6 bases). This CDR3 is 15 amino acids long. The ends were cut back, 0 bases at V and 3 bases at J, with 11 bases in the middle. CDR3 region: CASSLAGQLHTEAFF. CDR3 DNA sequence: TGTGCCAGCAGTTTAGCCGGACAGCTACACACTGAAGCTTTCTTT.

This clonotype was recorded a few times. J is TRBJ2-1 and V is TRBV9; 7 bases are shared with TRBD2. The ends lost 4 bases at V and 8 bases at J; junction bases unmatched: 9. The CDR3 extends over 14 amino acids. From germline, CDR1 is SGDLS and CDR2 YYNGEE. The CDR3 is CASSPGGTPYEQFF. For the CDR3, the DNA is TGTGCCAGCAGCCCCGGGGGGACTCCCTATGAGCAGTTCTTC.

This clonotype has ten or more counts. The V call is TRBV4-1, the J call TRBJ2-1, with D possibly matching TRBD2 (5 bases). Germline V gene data show CDR1 as MGHRA and CDR2 as YSYEKL. With 0 bases removed from V and 0 bases from J, the gap between germline ends came to 12 bases. The CDR3 sequence is 17 residues long. Here the CDR3 DNA reads TGCGCCAGCAGCCAAGATTCTACAGACTACTCCTACAATGAGCAGTTCTTC. It yields the protein CASSQDSTDYSYNEQFF.

This clonotype was observed at least ten times. V gene TRBV7-9 combines with J gene TRBJ2-1, with TRBD2 matching 9 bases. V trimming: 0 bases; J trimming: 7 bases; junction bases outside the gene matches: 10. Germline V lookup: CDR1 SEHNR, CDR2 FQNEAQ (reference sequence). The CDR3 contains 17 residues. CDR3 bases: TGTGCCAGCAGCTTAGCGGGAGAGGCGGGGGGGCGTAATGAGCAGTTCTTC. Residues: CASSLAGEAGGRNEQFF.

Ten or more counts support this clonotype. The rearrangement links TRBV7-2 to TRBJ2-2; TRBD2 is a possible D gene (6 bases). Germline V gene data show CDR1 as SGHTA and CDR2 as FQGNSA. The CDR3 covers 16 residues. V was pared by 1 base and J by 4 bases, with 13 bases between. CDR3 residues: CASSLGSAGITGELFF. The CDR3, as DNA: TGTGCCAGCAGCTTAGGTTCCGCGGGAATCACCGGGGAGCTGTTTTTT.